This TCR beta chain was recovered during a study of PD-1 blockade in mismatch repair-deficient tumors. Across the study: Patients had over ten mismatch repair-deficient cancer types and were previously treated and progressing. Whole-study findings and limits: Tumor-resident clones, often undetectable pretreatment in blood, expanded then contracted after pembrolizumab.

For this clone: Its antigen remains unidentified.

Mismatch repair deficiency was confirmed in all patients, by PCR or immunohistochemistry. The TCR-sequenced patients were a few responders to pembrolizumab. V was shortened by 5 bases and J by 0 bases, with 23 bases between the two germline ends. Germline CDR1 is MGHRA and CDR2 is YSYEKL. CDR3 size: 20 residues. Only in-frame clones appear in the TCRdb table, and some are missing; sequencing was by immunoSEQ multiplex PCR. This sample yields some 120,000 clones, of which about nine tenths are seen a single time; approximately 12% belongs to the top ten. This chain uses TRBV4-1 with TRBJ2-6; weak D call: TRBD1 (5 bases). The receptor's source is an adult with mismatch repair-deficient cancer. Specimen: peripheral blood, collected roughly 70 weeks after starting pembrolizumab. CDR3: CASSEVGRYRRSSGANVLTF. CDR3 bases: TGCGCCAGCAGCGAAGTAGGTCGATACAGGAGAAGCTCTGGGGCCAACGTCCTGACTTTC.